What follows are 17 T cell receptor beta chains derived from one specimen sequenced in a study of technical replicates of blood from several donors. Profiling relied on immunoSEQ multiplex PCR, and the TCRdb table lists in-frame clones only, not all of them. The sample comprises approximately 49,000 clones, roughly 90% of which are singletons, and under 5% rests with the top ten. The sample was PBMCs. Source of these receptors: a human donor in good health. Some clones in this sample may be carry-over from other donors' samples.

V usage is TRBV9 and J usage is TRBJ2-5; the match to TRBD2 covers 12 bases. From germline, CDR1 is SGDLS and CDR2 YYNGEE. The trim removed 0 bases at V and 2 bases at J, leaving 8 bases unmatched. The CDR3 has 18 residues. CDR3 amino acids: CASSVGALAGGPQETQYF. For the CDR3, the DNA is TGTGCCAGCAGCGTAGGGGCACTAGCGGGGGGACCGCAAGAGACCCAGTACTTC.

This chain connects TRBV2 to TRBJ1-5; D gene unclear. Germline V CDR1 and CDR2: SNHLY, FYNNEI. Trimming left V 5 bases short and J 7 bases short, with 18 bases between. The CDR3 length is 15 residues. The CDR3 protein is CASSFGLPTSQPQHF. CDR3 bases: TGTGCCAGCAGTTTCGGACTGCCGACGAGCCAGCCCCAGCATTTT.

The V gene is TRBV29-1, the J gene TRBJ1-2, with 10 bases identical to TRBD1. Germline loops: CDR1 SQVTM, CDR2 ANQGSEA. CDR3 length: 13 residues. V lost 4 bases and J lost 9; bases outside the gene matches: 8. CDR3 nucleotides: TGCAGCGTTGGACAGGGGGCGGAAGAAAGCTACACCTTC. It specifies CSVGQGAEESYTF.

The V and J genes are TRBV5-6 and TRBJ1-3; D not certain. CDR3 length equals 14 residues. Germline V gene lookup returns CDR1 SGHDT and CDR2 YYEEEE. Trimming removed 4 bases at V and 4 bases at J, with 12 bases between. In DNA form, the CDR3 reads TGTGCCAGCAGCATGACTTTCCGCGGAAACACCATATATTTT. Amino acids: CASSMTFRGNTIYF.

The chain links TRBV11-2 to TRBJ2-2; D uncertain. CDR1 SGHAT and CDR2 FQNNGV come from the germline V gene. Trimming stripped 0 bases from V and 6 bases from J, with 11 bases between. The length of the CDR3 is 15 residues. The CDR3: CASSLDRIWPGELFF. The CDR3 nucleotides are TGTGCCAGCAGCTTAGACCGTATTTGGCCCGGGGAGCTGTTTTTT. Full variable domain (outside the CDR3, taken from reference TRBV11-2 and TRBJ2-2): EAGVAQSPRYKIIEKRQSVAFWCNPISGHATLYWYQQILGQGPKLLIQFQNNGVVDDSQLPKDRFSAERLKGVDSTLKIQPAKLEDSAVYLCASSLDRIWPGELFFGEGSRLTVL.

In the case of this clone: The same CDR3 can be traced to other DNA sequences in this sample. The chain has TRBV5-6 and TRBJ1-5, with D maybe TRBD1 (6 bases). The CDR3 runs to 14 residues. The V gene's germline CDR1 is SGHDT and CDR2 YYEEEE. Trimming cost V 3 bases and J 2 bases, with 9 bases left between them. The chain's CDR3 is CASSSQGRNQPQHF. In nucleotides, the CDR3 is TGTGCCAGCAGCTCACAGGGCCGCAATCAGCCCCAGCATTTT.

This CDR3 is CASSPTGGARGANVLTF. CDR3 coding DNA: TGTGCCAGCTCACCTACAGGGGGCGCGAGAGGGGCCAACGTCCTGACTTTC. The V gene is TRBV18, the J gene TRBJ2-6, with 9 nucleotides matching TRBD1. V lost 3 bases to trimming and J lost 4 bases; unmatched junction nucleotides: 7. The CDR3 loop spans 17 amino acids. From germline, CDR1 is KGHSH and CDR2 LQKENI.

The chain carries TRBV6-1 and TRBJ2-5; 7 positions match TRBD1. Per the germline V gene, CDR1 is MNHNS and CDR2 is SASEGT. The CDR3 totals 14 residues. V trimming: 5 bases; J trimming: 4 bases; junction bases outside the gene matches: 7. The CDR3 region is CASSTGALGETQYF. Here the CDR3 DNA reads TGTGCCAGCAGTACAGGGGCGTTGGGAGAGACCCAGTACTTC.

The chain carries TRBV20-1 and TRBJ1-2; 8 bases are shared with TRBD1. This CDR3 region has 11 residues. Germline CDR1 is DFQATT and CDR2 is SNEGSKA (reference sequence). Losses at the gene ends were 1 base for V and 12 bases for J; bases not matched to a gene: 4. The CDR3 sequence is CSARGQGAHTF. The CDR3 coding sequence is TGCAGTGCTAGAGGCCAGGGGGCCCACACCTTC.

V usage is TRBV2 and J usage is TRBJ2-5; 11 bases match TRBD2. This CDR3 region has 15 residues. Germline V gene lookup returns CDR1 SNHLY and CDR2 FYNNEI. V lost 6 bases, J lost 5 bases, and 8 bases stayed unmatched. As DNA, the CDR3 is TGTGCCAGCAGGGATAGCGGGGGGGCCATGGAGACCCAGTACTTC. It translates to CASRDSGGAMETQYF.

This sequence joins TRBV18 and TRBJ1-1; no clear D. This CDR3 spans 13 amino acids. Germline V gene data show CDR1 as KGHSH and CDR2 as LQKENI. V dropped 3 bases and J dropped 2 bases, with 7 bases sitting between them. The CDR3 spells CASSPGVNTEAFF. The CDR3 DNA sequence: TGTGCCAGCTCACCCGGGGTTAACACTGAAGCTTTCTTT.

This rearrangement joins TRBV7-6 to TRBJ2-7; 12 bases match TRBD2. V trimming: 4 bases; J trimming: 4 bases; junction bases outside the gene matches: 2. The length of the CDR3 is 14 residues. The germline V gene encodes CDR1 SGHVS and CDR2 FNYEAQ. CDR3 coding DNA: TGTGCCAGCAGCTCCGGACTAGCGGGATACGAGCAGTACTTC. Translation: CASSSGLAGYEQYF.

This chain uses TRBV5-1 with TRBJ1-1, with 8 nucleotides matching TRBD1. Germline lookup yields CDR1 SGHRS and CDR2 YFSETQ. The V and J ends lost 6 bases and 4 bases, in that order; junction bases with no gene match: 14. The CDR3 length is 16 residues. The CDR3 DNA reads as TGCGCCAGCAAATCCGCAGGGGGCGATGTGGGCACTGAAGCTTTCTTT. Protein sequence: CASKSAGGDVGTEAFF.

This clone was seen just once. V is TRBV11-2 and J is TRBJ2-6; 7 bases line up with TRBD2. This CDR3 is 19 amino acids long. Germline assignment: CDR1 SGHAT and CDR2 FQNNGV. After removal of 1 base from V and 0 bases from J, the junction contained 9 bases not matched to a gene. CDR3 residues: CASSLVKREGRSGANVLTF. CDR3 DNA sequence: TGTGCCAGCAGCTTAGTAAAGAGGGAGGGACGCTCTGGGGCCAACGTCCTGACTTTC.

The chain uses TRBV4-3 and TRBJ1-1, with D possibly matching TRBD1 (5 bases). Between the trimmed V and J ends, which lost 0 bases and 6 bases, there was a span of 11 bases. This CDR3 spans 14 amino acids. Germline-derived CDR1 and CDR2 are LGHNA and YSLEER. The CDR3, as DNA: TGCGCCAGCAGCCAAGAGGGGGGGTCCGCTGAAGCTTTCTTT. Encoded protein: CASSQEGGSAEAFF.

The chain joins TRBV29-1 to TRBJ1-1, with D perhaps matching TRBD1 (5 bases). The CDR3 is 16 residues long. Germline V gene sequence: CDR1 SQVTM, CDR2 ANQGSEA. The V gene lost 7 bases and the J gene lost 6 bases, with 27 bases spanning the gap. The CDR3 sequence is CSASSTIFGAGAEAFF. The CDR3 coding sequence is TGCAGCGCCTCCTCAACTATCTTTGGGGCGGGAGCTGAAGCTTTCTTT.

This chain joins TRBV6-5 and TRBJ1-2; D gene unclear. Trimming removed 6 bases from V and 3 bases from J, with 14 bases in between. The CDR3 length is 14 residues. Per the germline V gene, CDR1 is MNHEY and CDR2 is SVGAGI. CDR3 region: CASRLDGWDYGYTF. CDR3 coding DNA: TGTGCCAGCAGACTTGACGGGTGGGACTATGGCTACACCTTC.